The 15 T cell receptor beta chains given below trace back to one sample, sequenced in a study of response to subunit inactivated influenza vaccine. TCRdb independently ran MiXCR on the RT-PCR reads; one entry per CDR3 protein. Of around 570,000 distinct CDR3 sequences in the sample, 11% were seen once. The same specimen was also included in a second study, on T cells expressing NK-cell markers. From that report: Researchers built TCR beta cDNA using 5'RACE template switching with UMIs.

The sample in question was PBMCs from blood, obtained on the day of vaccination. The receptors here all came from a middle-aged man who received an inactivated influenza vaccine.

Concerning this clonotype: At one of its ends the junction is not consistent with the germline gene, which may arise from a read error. CDR3 in DNA: TGCAGCGTTGAAAGAGGTCCGGGACACTGG. Protein sequence: CSVERGPGHW. J is TRBJ1-2 and V is TRBV29-1, with D possibly being TRBD1 (6 bases). The CDR3 totals 10 residues. CDR1 is SQVTM and CDR2 is ANQGSEA in the germline V gene.

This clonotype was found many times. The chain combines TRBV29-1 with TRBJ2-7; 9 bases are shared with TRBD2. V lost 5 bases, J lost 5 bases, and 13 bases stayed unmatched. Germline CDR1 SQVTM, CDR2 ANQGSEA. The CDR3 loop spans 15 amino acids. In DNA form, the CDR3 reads TGCAGCGTTAGATTGAGGGTAGCGGGAGACCACGAGCAGTACTTC. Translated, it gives CSVRLRVAGDHEQYF.

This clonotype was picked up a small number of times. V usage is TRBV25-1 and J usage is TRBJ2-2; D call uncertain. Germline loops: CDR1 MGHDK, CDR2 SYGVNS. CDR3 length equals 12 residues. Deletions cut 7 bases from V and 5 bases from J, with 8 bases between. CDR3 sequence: CASTWGTGELFF. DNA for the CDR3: TGTGCCAGCACGTGGGGAACCGGGGAGCTGTTTTTT.

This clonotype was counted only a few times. The CDR3 region is CASSFGPHPGLAGDNEQFF. As DNA, the CDR3 is TGTGCCAGCAGCTTTGGCCCCCATCCGGGACTAGCGGGAGACAATGAGCAGTTCTTC. V gene TRBV7-6 combines with J gene TRBJ2-1; 14 bases are a match to TRBD2. This CDR3 contains 19 residues. Germline V gene data show CDR1 as SGHVS and CDR2 as FNYEAQ. With 3 bases clipped from V and 5 bases from J, the junction kept 12 bases outside the gene matches.

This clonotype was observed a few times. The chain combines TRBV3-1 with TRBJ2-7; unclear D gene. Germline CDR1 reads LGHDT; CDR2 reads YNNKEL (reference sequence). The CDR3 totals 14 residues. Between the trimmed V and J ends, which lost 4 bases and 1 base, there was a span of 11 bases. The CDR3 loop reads CASSLLIDSYEQYF. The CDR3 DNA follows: TGTGCCAGCAGCCTTTTAATCGATTCCTACGAGCAGTACTTC.

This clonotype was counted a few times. The CDR3: CASKTSGGAGGELFF. The CDR3 bases are TGCGCCAGCAAGACTAGCGGGGGGGCCGGCGGGGAGCTGTTTTTT. V and J are TRBV10-2 and TRBJ2-2, with TRBD2 identical over 14 bases. V trimming: 7 bases; J trimming: 7 bases; junction bases outside the gene matches: 5. CDR1 WSHSY and CDR2 SAAADI come from the germline V gene. The CDR3 spans 15 residues.

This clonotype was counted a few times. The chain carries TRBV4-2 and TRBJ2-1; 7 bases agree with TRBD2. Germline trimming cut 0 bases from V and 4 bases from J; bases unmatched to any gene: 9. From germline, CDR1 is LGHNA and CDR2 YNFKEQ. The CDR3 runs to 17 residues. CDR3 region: CASSQEGSSGVYNEQFF. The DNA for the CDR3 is TGTGCCAGCAGCCAAGAGGGCTCTAGCGGAGTTTACAATGAGCAGTTCTTC.

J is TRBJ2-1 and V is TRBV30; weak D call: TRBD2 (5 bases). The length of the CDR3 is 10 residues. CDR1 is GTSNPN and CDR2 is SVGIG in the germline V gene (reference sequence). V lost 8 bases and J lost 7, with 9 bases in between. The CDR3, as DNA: TGTGCCGGAGGCAAGAATGAGCAGTTCTTC. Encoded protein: CAGGKNEQFF.

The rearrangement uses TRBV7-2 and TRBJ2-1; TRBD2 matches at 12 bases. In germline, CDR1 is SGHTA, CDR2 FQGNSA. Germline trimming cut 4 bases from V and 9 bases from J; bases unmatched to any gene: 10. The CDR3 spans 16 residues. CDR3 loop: CASSSFTSGRIGEQFF. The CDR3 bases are TGTGCCAGCAGCTCCTTTACTAGCGGGAGGATCGGTGAGCAGTTCTTC.

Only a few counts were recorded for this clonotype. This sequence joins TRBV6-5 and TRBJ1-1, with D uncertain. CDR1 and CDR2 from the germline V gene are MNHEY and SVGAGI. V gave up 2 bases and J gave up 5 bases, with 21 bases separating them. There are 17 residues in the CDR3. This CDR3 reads CASSYGMGLLGGTEAFF. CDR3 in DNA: TGTGCCAGCAGTTACGGGATGGGCCTTCTAGGAGGGACTGAAGCTTTCTTT.

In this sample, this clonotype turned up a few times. CDR3 amino acids: CASSLVVGGVYEQYF. The CDR3 nucleotides read TGCGCCAGCAGCTTGGTGGTAGGGGGAGTCTACGAGCAGTACTTC. The chain employs TRBV5-1 and TRBJ2-7; TRBD1 might be the D (6 bases). Germline-derived CDR1 and CDR2 are SGHRS and YFSETQ. The CDR3 spans 15 residues. Trimming pared 0 bases from V and 3 bases from J, leaving 13 bases between.

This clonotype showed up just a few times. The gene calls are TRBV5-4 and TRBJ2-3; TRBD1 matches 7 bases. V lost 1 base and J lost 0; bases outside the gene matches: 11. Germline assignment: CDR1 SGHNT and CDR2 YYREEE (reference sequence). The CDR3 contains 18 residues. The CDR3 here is CASSLMAGGIISTDTQYF. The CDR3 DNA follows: TGTGCCAGCAGCTTGATGGCAGGGGGTATCATCAGCACAGATACGCAGTATTTT.

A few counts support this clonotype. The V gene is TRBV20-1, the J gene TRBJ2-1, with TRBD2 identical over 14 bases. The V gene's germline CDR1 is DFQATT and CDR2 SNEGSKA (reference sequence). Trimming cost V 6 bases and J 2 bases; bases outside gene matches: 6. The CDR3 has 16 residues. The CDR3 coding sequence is TGCAGTGCCACGGGACTAGCGGGAGTACCCTACAATGAGCAGTTCTTC. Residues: CSATGLAGVPYNEQFF.

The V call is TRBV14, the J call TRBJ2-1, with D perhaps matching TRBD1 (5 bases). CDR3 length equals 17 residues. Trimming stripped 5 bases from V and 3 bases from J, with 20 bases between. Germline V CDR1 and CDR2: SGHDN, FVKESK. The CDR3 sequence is CASSKPSETVYYNEQFF. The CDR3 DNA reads TGTGCCAGCAGCAAGCCATCCGAGACAGTTTACTACAATGAGCAGTTCTTC.

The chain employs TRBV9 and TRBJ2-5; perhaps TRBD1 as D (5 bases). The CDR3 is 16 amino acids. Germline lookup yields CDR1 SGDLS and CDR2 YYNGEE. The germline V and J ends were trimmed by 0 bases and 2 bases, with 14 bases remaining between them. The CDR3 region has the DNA TGTGCCAGCAGCGTAGCTGGGGCAGGGCGTCAAGAGACCCAGTACTTC. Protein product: CASSVAGAGRQETQYF.